This T cell receptor beta chain was recovered during a study of blood T cell repertoires in COVID-19. Study as a whole: From the United States, Italy and Spain came samples of acute and convalescent COVID-19. T cells, B-cell-depleted T cells, or PBMCs supplied cDNA or gDNA.

The germline gives CDR1 SGHRS, CDR2 YFSETQ. Trimming took 2 bases from V and 0 from J, leaving 12 bases between them. This CDR3 comprises 16 residues. Under the authors' procedure: Nucleated cell counts were estimated from reference gene primer amplification. Using immunoSEQ multiplex PCR, the repertoire was profiled, and TCRdb retains in-frame clones only, with some absent. Clone size and the V and J calls come from that table; the DNA yielded D and trimming. Among roughly 50,000 clones listed, roughly 79% were seen once. The genes are TRBV5-1 and TRBJ1-3, with D possibly matching TRBD1 (6 bases). The sequencing input was peripheral blood. The TCR sequence derives from a human donor with active or convalescent COVID-19. The donor label of this sample is uncertain. In nucleotides, the CDR3 is TGCGCCAGCAGCTTACTGACAGGCCGCTCTGGAAACACCATATATTTT. Protein product: CASSLLTGRSGNTIYF.